A single sample is the source of the 27 T cell receptor beta chains below, sequenced in a study of naive and memory T cell subsets. Regarding the study as a whole: Naive repertoires, especially CD8, held a few larger clonotypes, possibly memory cells re-expressing CD45RA.

Which antigens these TCRs recognize remains unknown. The beta constant-region primer was an equimolar mix of two oligonucleotides covering TRBC1 and TRBC2. Nested alpha and beta constant-region primers with the SP2 primer drove four PCR rounds on ligated cDNA. Each CDR3 protein is one row after TCRdb ran MiXCR on the UMI-ligation and nested PCR reads. The table lists roughly 140,000 distinct CDR3 sequences, about 20% of them singletons, with roughly 0.63% in the top ten. The sequencing sample was made of naive CD8+ T cells from blood. These receptors were obtained from a human donor in good health.

A few counts support this clonotype. V is TRBV2 and J is TRBJ2-7; D possibly uses TRBD1 or TRBD2 (5 bases each). CDR3 size: 14 residues. V gave up 7 bases and J gave up 0 bases, with 13 bases separating them. From germline, CDR1 is SNHLY and CDR2 FYNNEI. CDR3 DNA: TGTGCCAGCACCGGGACCGCTGTCTCCTACGAGCAGTACTTC. Residues: CASTGTAVSYEQYF.

This clonotype has a handful of counts. This chain uses TRBV6-5 with TRBJ2-1, with TRBD1 identical over 7 bases. CDR1 and CDR2 from the germline V gene are MNHEY and SVGAGI. The V segment lost 6 bases and the J segment 5 bases; nucleotides outside the gene matches: 7. The length of the CDR3 is 14 residues. The CDR3 sequence is CASRGDSYDNEQFF. The CDR3 bases are TGTGCCAGCAGGGGGGACAGTTATGACAATGAGCAGTTCTTC.

This clonotype occurred many times. This rearrangement joins TRBV30 to TRBJ1-1; tentative D call: TRBD1 (6 bases). With 2 bases removed from V and 8 bases from J, the gap between germline ends came to 9 bases. The length of the CDR3 is 11 residues. CDR1 and CDR2 from the germline V gene are GTSNPN and SVGIG (reference sequence). The DNA of the CDR3 is TGTGCCTGGAGTTATGGACAGGAAGCTTTCTTT. This gives the protein CAWSYGQEAFF.

The chain recombines TRBV20-1 with TRBJ1-4; D is unclear. This CDR3 is built from 17 residues. V was pared by 0 bases and J by 4 bases, with 18 bases between. Germline V CDR1 and CDR2: DFQATT, SNEGSKA (reference sequence). As DNA, the CDR3 is TGCAGTGCTAGAGATCGAAAGAGGGCACTACTTAATGAAAAACTGTTTTTT. It encodes CSARDRKRALLNEKLFF.

The V gene is TRBV6-6, the J gene TRBJ1-5; 8 bases match TRBD1. The germline V gene encodes CDR1 MNHNY and CDR2 SVGAGI (reference sequence). V was clipped by 0 bases and J by 4 bases; unmatched bases: 2. The CDR3 runs 15 residues. The DNA of the CDR3 is TGTGCCAGCAGTTACTCGACAGGGGCAAATCAGCCCCAGCATTTT. Its protein is CASSYSTGANQPQHF.

The chain joins TRBV6-5 to TRBJ2-3, with 8 bases fitting TRBD2. The V and J ends lost 9 bases and 0 bases, in that order; junction bases with no gene match: 5. Germline V gene sequence: CDR1 MNHEY, CDR2 SVGAGI. The CDR3 runs to 14 residues. The CDR3 coding sequence is TGTGCCAGTGGACTAGCCCCTAGCACAGATACGCAGTATTTT. Its translation: CASGLAPSTDTQYF.

This rearrangement joins TRBV28 to TRBJ1-4, with 8 bases matching TRBD1. The ends lost 4 bases at V and 7 bases at J; junction bases unmatched: 8. The CDR3 totals 15 residues. Looked up from germline, CDR1 is MDHEN and CDR2 is SYDVKM. The CDR3: CASSSRGRFSEKLFF. CDR3 DNA: TGTGCCAGCAGTTCCAGGGGGCGCTTCTCTGAAAAACTGTTTTTT.

V and J are TRBV27 and TRBJ2-7; D tentatively reads TRBD1 or TRBD2 (5 bases each). Germline lookup yields CDR1 MNHEY and CDR2 SMNVEV (reference sequence). Trimming shortened V by 2 bases and J by 7 bases, and 24 bases separated the two germline ends. There are 17 residues in the CDR3. As DNA, the CDR3 is TGTGCCAGCAGTTTAGGGGTCGTGGGACGCTCCCTACGGGAGCAGTACTTC. This sequence encodes CASSLGVVGRSLREQYF.

The CDR3 DNA reads as TGCAGTGCTAGATCCTCGCAAGGACTAGCGGGAGCCCCATACGAGCAGTACTTC. Residues: CSARSSQGLAGAPYEQYF. The rearrangement joins TRBV20-1 to TRBJ2-7; TRBD2 matches 13 bases. The junction had 14 bases not matched to a gene; V was cut back by 2 bases and J by 4 bases. This CDR3 has 18 amino acids. From germline, CDR1 is DFQATT and CDR2 SNEGSKA (reference sequence).

This clonotype was observed at least ten times. V and J are TRBV13 and TRBJ2-7; tentative D call: TRBD1 (8 bases). This CDR3 comprises 16 residues. V dropped 5 bases and J dropped 0 bases, with 17 bases sitting between them. CDR1 and CDR2 from the germline V gene are PRHDT and FYEKMQ (reference sequence). CDR3 loop: CASSPTGEGSSYEQYF. CDR3 DNA sequence: TGTGCCAGCAGCCCGACAGGGGAGGGCAGCTCCTACGAGCAGTACTTC.

The rearrangement links TRBV5-1 to TRBJ2-7; D gene uncertain. V shed 0 bases and J shed 7 bases, with 17 bases lying between them. Germline lookup yields CDR1 SGHRS and CDR2 YFSETQ. The CDR3 covers 15 residues. Here the CDR3 reads CASSLGFVSVGEQYF. CDR3 coding DNA: TGCGCCAGCAGCTTGGGTTTCGTGTCCGTCGGGGAGCAGTACTTC.

This clonotype was recorded a few times. The chain joins TRBV6-4 to TRBJ1-5; no clear D gene. V lost 4 bases and J 7 bases, leaving 11 bases between the germline ends. The CDR3 contains 13 residues. Germline CDR1 and CDR2: MRHNA and SNTAGT. CDR3 DNA: TGTGCCAGCAGTGCTGGGCTCGGGCAGCCCCAGCATTTT. This sequence encodes CASSAGLGQPQHF.

This chain links TRBV20-1 with TRBJ2-5; TRBD2 aligns across 12 bases. Germline assignment: CDR1 DFQATT and CDR2 SNEGSKA (reference sequence). Trimming cost V 0 bases and J 5 bases; bases outside gene matches: 7. CDR3 length equals 16 residues. CDR3 protein: CSARDRLAGEIETQYF. The DNA for the CDR3 is TGCAGTGCTAGAGATCGACTAGCGGGAGAGATTGAGACCCAGTACTTC.

This clonotype turned up a few times. DNA of the CDR3: TGCGCCAGCAGCCAAGATCCCGGCTCTGGAAACACCATATATTTT. Its translation is CASSQDPGSGNTIYF. V and J are TRBV4-1 and TRBJ1-3; D gene unclear. This CDR3 contains 15 residues. Per the germline V gene, CDR1 is MGHRA and CDR2 is YSYEKL. Trimming removed 0 bases at V and 0 bases at J, with 6 bases between.

This clonotype was detected a few times. V and J are TRBV27 and TRBJ2-1, with D maybe TRBD2 (5 bases). The germline V gene has CDR1 MNHEY and CDR2 SMNVEV (reference sequence). This CDR3 is 16 amino acids long. Between the trimmed V and J ends, which lost 2 bases and 2 bases, there was a span of 13 bases. CDR3 bases: TGTGCCAGCAGTTTACCCCCCAGAGGGCCCTACAATGAGCAGTTCTTC. It yields the protein CASSLPPRGPYNEQFF.

This clonotype was detected a few times. The chain joins TRBV28 to TRBJ2-7; a weak D match, TRBD2 (5 bases). Trimming took 5 bases from V and 7 from J, leaving 24 bases between them. CDR1 and CDR2 from the germline V gene are MDHEN and SYDVKM. The CDR3 runs 16 residues. The CDR3 loop reads CASSPSRLATSGEQYF. Written as DNA, the CDR3 is TGTGCCAGCAGTCCCTCCCGATTGGCGACTTCGGGGGAGCAGTACTTC.

This clonotype has more than one count but fewer than ten. The DNA for the CDR3 is TGTGCCAGCAGTTTATTAGGGGCATTGAACACTGAAGCTTTCTTT. It specifies CASSLLGALNTEAFF. The gene calls are TRBV28 and TRBJ1-1, with a possible D match to TRBD1 (5 bases). The CDR3 loop spans 15 amino acids. V was clipped by 1 base and J by 0 bases, with 9 bases between them. Germline V gene data show CDR1 as MDHEN and CDR2 as SYDVKM.

This clonotype turned up a few times. This rearrangement joins TRBV7-3 to TRBJ2-7; 7 bases are a match to TRBD2. The ends lost 3 bases at V and 1 base at J; junction bases unmatched: 6. The CDR3 length is 15 residues. Germline CDR1 SGHTA, CDR2 FQGTGA. The CDR3 region has the DNA TGTGCCAGCAGCTTGGGGGGGTCCCCTTCCTACGAGCAGTACTTC. Translation gives CASSLGGSPSYEQYF.

The table lists this clonotype with a few counts. This chain joins TRBV6-6 and TRBJ1-5; unclear D gene. Germline values: CDR1 MNHNY, CDR2 SVGAGI (reference sequence). This CDR3 has 11 residues. V was cut by 7 bases and J by 3 bases, with 4 bases left in between. CDR3 protein: CASMDNQPQHF. CDR3 bases: TGTGCCAGCATGGACAATCAGCCCCAGCATTTT.

This clonotype was found a few times. V is TRBV7-3 and J is TRBJ2-5, with 10 nucleotides matching TRBD1. CDR1 is SGHTA and CDR2 is FQGTGA in the germline V gene. The V gene end was trimmed by 4 bases and the J gene end by 2 bases; junction bases not matched to a gene: 7. The CDR3 extends over 16 amino acids. The CDR3 DNA sequence: TGTGCCAGCAGCTCCGGGACAGGGGCCTTACAAGAGACCCAGTACTTC. It yields the protein CASSSGTGALQETQYF.

This clonotype was recorded a few times. The V and J genes are TRBV28 and TRBJ2-1; possible D gene TRBD1, 6 bases. V was shortened by 6 bases and J by 8 bases, with 20 bases between the two germline ends. Germline V gene lookup returns CDR1 MDHEN and CDR2 SYDVKM. There are 15 residues in the CDR3. CDR3 coding DNA: TGTGCCAGCAGGCCAATGGAGACAGGTATCTATGAGCAGTTCTTC. It translates to CASRPMETGIYEQFF.

This clonotype was seen many times. The CDR3 nucleotides are TGTGCCAGCAGGCTACCTGGGGACATTCAGTACTTC. It is translated as CASRLPGDIQYF. The J gene is TRBJ2-4, the V gene TRBV28, with D unclear. Trimming took off 6 bases at V and 8 bases at J, with 11 bases between the two ends. The V gene's germline CDR1 is MDHEN and CDR2 SYDVKM. The CDR3 length is 12 residues.

CDR3 amino acids: CASSLVGTLAEQYF. CDR3 DNA sequence: TGTGCCAGCAGCTTAGTAGGAACCCTCGCAGAGCAGTACTTC. The chain employs TRBV11-2 and TRBJ2-7; D is undetermined. CDR1 and CDR2 (germline): SGHAT, FQNNGV. Trimming pared 1 base from V and 7 bases from J, leaving 14 bases between. The CDR3 totals 14 residues.

The rearrangement links TRBV12-5 to TRBJ1-2, with D possibly matching TRBD1 (5 bases). The CDR3 is 16 amino acids. CDR1 and CDR2 (germline): LGHNT, FRNRAP. V was pared by 0 bases and J by 8 bases, with 19 bases between. CDR3 bases: TGTGCTAGTGGTTTGGTACTAGGGACGGAATATGGCGGCTACACCTTC. It is translated as CASGLVLGTEYGGYTF.

V gene TRBV30 combines with J gene TRBJ2-7; the match to TRBD1 covers 8 bases. CDR3 length equals 13 residues. Per the germline V gene, CDR1 is GTSNPN and CDR2 is SVGIG (reference sequence). Trimming removed 5 bases from V and 0 bases from J; junction bases left unmatched: 3. Written as DNA, the CDR3 is TGTGCCTGGCACAGGGGGAGCTCCTACGAGCAGTACTTC. This encodes CAWHRGSSYEQYF.

This clonotype was seen more than once but under ten times. V and J are TRBV6-1 and TRBJ1-5, with 10 bases lining up with TRBD1. The CDR3 totals 17 residues. CDR1 is MNHNS and CDR2 is SASEGT in the germline V gene. After removal of 6 bases from V and 3 bases from J, the junction contained 11 bases not matched to a gene. CDR3: CASSHSGGQGYNQPQHF. The CDR3 DNA is TGTGCCAGCAGCCACAGCGGGGGACAGGGGTACAATCAGCCCCAGCATTTT.

This clonotype has a count of ten or more. V usage is TRBV27 and J usage is TRBJ1-6, with 7 bases matching TRBD1. CDR3 length: 14 amino acids. The germline CDR1 and CDR2 sequences are MNHEY and SMNVEV (reference sequence). Trimming took 6 bases from V and 5 from J; bases not matched to a gene: 4. CDR3 loop: CASRPGTDNSPLHF. Written as DNA, the CDR3 is TGTGCCAGCAGACCAGGGACAGATAATTCACCCCTCCACTTT.